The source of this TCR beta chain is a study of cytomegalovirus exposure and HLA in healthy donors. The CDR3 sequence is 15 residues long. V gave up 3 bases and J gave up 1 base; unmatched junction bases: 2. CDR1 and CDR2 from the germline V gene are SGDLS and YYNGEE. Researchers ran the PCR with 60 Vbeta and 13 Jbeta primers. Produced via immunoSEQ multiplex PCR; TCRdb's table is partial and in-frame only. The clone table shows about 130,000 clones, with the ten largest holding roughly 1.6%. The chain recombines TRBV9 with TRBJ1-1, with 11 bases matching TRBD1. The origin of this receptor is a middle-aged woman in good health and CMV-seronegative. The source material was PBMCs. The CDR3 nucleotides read TGTGCCAGCAGCGCGGGACAGGGGGGGAACACTGAAGCTTTCTTT. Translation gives CASSAGQGGNTEAFF.